These T cell receptor beta chains were read from a single sample in a study of memory CD4+ T cells and cytomegalovirus serostatus. Method: immunoSEQ multiplex PCR; TCRdb's copy keeps in-frame clones and lacks some. The top ten hold more than 0.8% of the sample, which has over 60,000 clones, 82% seen once. The sample taken for sequencing was memory CD4+ T cells from blood. These TCRs come from an adult in good health and CMV-seronegative. CDR3s include the opening cysteine and the closing phenylalanine or tryptophan.

V gene: TRBV5-4
J gene: TRBJ2-2
CDR3 protein: CAVVAGAGEGTGELFF

V gene: TRBV18
J gene: TRBJ1-3
CDR3 protein: CASSPLRRGANTGNTIYF

V gene: TRBV5-1
J gene: TRBJ2-3
CDR3 protein: CASSLGSGRVRTDTQYF

V gene: TRBV5-1
J gene: TRBJ2-2
CDR3 protein: CASDRGLDNTGELFF

V gene: TRBV2
J gene: TRBJ2-5
CDR3 protein: CASSVRKQETQYF

V gene: TRBV28
J gene: TRBJ2-2
CDR3 protein: CASSTGGLNTGELFF

V gene: TRBV2
J gene: TRBJ2-7
CDR3 protein: CASNLGGGLGYEQYF

V gene: TRBV2
J gene: TRBJ2-6
CDR3 protein: CASSRTGANVLTF

V gene: TRBV2
J gene: TRBJ1-2
CDR3 protein: CASSEWGLAYGYTF

V gene: TRBV15
J gene: TRBJ1-3
CDR3 protein: CATRGYGNTIYF

V gene: TRBV11-2
J gene: TRBJ1-2
CDR3 protein: CASSRSGGLGGYTF

V gene: TRBV10-3
J gene: TRBJ2-2
CDR3 protein: CAIASAGWLFF

V gene: TRBV5-1
J gene: TRBJ1-4
CDR3 protein: CASSLLQGSANEKLFF

V gene: TRBV29-1
J gene: TRBJ1-2
CDR3 protein: CSAADSWDGYTF

V gene: TRBV20-1
J gene: TRBJ2-1
CDR3 protein: CSAREGNEQFF

V gene: TRBV29-1
J gene: TRBJ1-2
CDR3 protein: CSVKRDRANYGYTF

V gene: TRBV15
J gene: TRBJ2-2
CDR3 protein: CATSKDFGESGELFF

V gene: TRBV27
J gene: TRBJ1-5
CDR3 protein: CAGTQPQHF

V gene: TRBV10-3
J gene: TRBJ1-2
CDR3 protein: CAIRETGTNYGYTF

V gene: TRBV9
J gene: TRBJ1-6
CDR3 protein: CASSVGSSGSPLHF

V gene: TRBV7-2
J gene: TRBJ1-1
CDR3 protein: CASSLAGQGTEAFF

V gene: TRBV30
J gene: TRBJ1-4
CDR3 protein: CAWSALSGTRGEKLFF

V gene: TRBV19
J gene: TRBJ2-5
CDR3 protein: CASQAIGTAIQETQYF

V gene: TRBV12-5
J gene: TRBJ2-7
CDR3 protein: CASGLVRIQEKFYEQYF

V gene: TRBV5-1
J gene: TRBJ1-4
CDR3 protein: CASSFTGAAEKLFF

V gene: TRBV28
J gene: TRBJ2-2
CDR3 protein: CASRQANTGELFF

V gene: TRBV6-1
J gene: TRBJ2-5
CDR3 protein: CASSEALGGGETQYF

V gene: TRBV5-1
J gene: TRBJ2-6
CDR3 protein: CASSQTTSGANVLTF

V gene: TRBV28
J gene: TRBJ2-2
CDR3 protein: CASSDFPGQGGNTGELFF

V gene: TRBV6-6
J gene: TRBJ1-6
CDR3 protein: CASTRGTGASPLHF

V gene: TRBV28
J gene: -
CDR3 protein: CASSDGQGYEQYF

V gene: TRBV7-6
J gene: TRBJ2-3
CDR3 protein: CASSLGWGVNSADTQYF

V gene: TRBV2
J gene: TRBJ1-5
CDR3 protein: CASSVRRTQGNQPQHF

V gene: TRBV7-3
J gene: TRBJ2-2
CDR3 protein: CASSLQGRGGELFF

V gene: TRBV21-1
J gene: TRBJ1-5
CDR3 protein: CASSKAGTPRGNQPQHF

V gene: TRBV10-1
J gene: TRBJ2-3
CDR3 protein: CASSEGTSSQYF

V gene: TRBV29-1
J gene: TRBJ1-4
CDR3 protein: CSVAGVRGGEKLFF

V gene: TRBV5-4
J gene: TRBJ1-1
CDR3 protein: CASSSGGSLNTEAFF

V gene: TRBV28
J gene: TRBJ2-7
CDR3 protein: CASSPHTDRVYEQYF

V gene: TRBV5-1
J gene: TRBJ1-2
CDR3 protein: CASSPGQGANGYTF

V gene: TRBV6-6
J gene: TRBJ2-5
CDR3 protein: CASRSSASGGQETQYF

V gene: TRBV2
J gene: TRBJ2-3
CDR3 protein: CASSENVGEQQYF